One and the same sample provided the 9 T cell receptor beta chains below, sequenced in a study of blood T cell repertoires in COVID-19. TCRdb keeps only in-frame clones here, not all; method: immunoSEQ multiplex PCR. The profile shows 130,000 to 150,000 clones, roughly 79% of them singletons. Sequencing was done on a sample of peripheral blood. The receptor source for this set is a human donor with acute or convalescent COVID-19. The donor label of this sample is uncertain.

The chain combines TRBV19 with TRBJ1-2; D gene uncertain. The CDR3 is made up of 13 amino acids. The V and J ends lost 1 base and 5 bases respectively, with 8 bases between them. Germline V CDR1 and CDR2: LNHDA, SQIVND (reference sequence). The DNA for the CDR3 is TGTGCCAGTAGTATAGGAGGGATGTATGGCTACACCTTC. Residues: CASSIGGMYGYTF. Full variable domain (rest looked up from reference TRBV19 and TRBJ1-2): DGGITQSPKYLFRKEGQNVTLSCEQNLNHDAMYWYRQDPGQGLRLIYYSQIVNDFQKGDIAEGYSVSREKKESFPLTVTSAQKNPTAFYLCASSIGGMYGYTFGSGTRLTVV.

The chain carries TRBV24-1 and TRBJ1-1; D gene unclear. The CDR3 length is 13 residues. V lost 5 bases and J lost 1, with 7 bases in between. CDR1 and CDR2 (germline): KGHDR, SFDVKD. CDR3 coding DNA: TGTGCCACCAGTGGTCAGGCGAACACTGAAGCTTTCTTT. This sequence encodes CATSGQANTEAFF.

The chain couples TRBV5-6 to TRBJ1-3, with 8 positions matching TRBD1. V gave up 4 bases and J gave up 4 bases; unmatched junction bases: 10. CDR1 is SGHDT, CDR2 YYEEEE, per germline. This CDR3 spans 16 amino acids. The CDR3 spells CASSPRTGRTGNTIYF. The CDR3 region has the DNA TGTGCCAGCAGCCCTCGGACAGGGCGGACGGGAAACACCATATATTTT.

The chain is built from TRBV30 and TRBJ1-2, with 7 nucleotides matching TRBD1. V was clipped by 3 bases and J by 4 bases; unmatched bases: 8. The CDR3 has 14 residues. The germline CDR1 and CDR2 sequences are GTSNPN and SVGIG (reference sequence). The CDR3 loop is CAWRGKGASYGYTF. CDR3 nucleotides: TGTGCCTGGAGAGGAAAGGGGGCTAGCTATGGCTACACCTTC.

The rearrangement links TRBV19 to TRBJ2-1; 7 bases are a match to TRBD1. CDR3 length equals 14 residues. The V gene end was trimmed by 5 bases and the J gene end by 8 bases; junction bases not matched to a gene: 9. CDR1 is LNHDA and CDR2 is SQIVND in the germline V gene (reference sequence). CDR3: CASSRGQSSDEQFF. For the CDR3, the DNA is TGTGCCAGTAGTCGGGGACAGAGTAGCGATGAGCAGTTCTTC.

This clone occurred once. The chain combines TRBV5-6 with TRBJ2-1; 8 bases fit TRBD2. This CDR3 has 17 residues. Germline CDR1 SGHDT, CDR2 YYEEEE. The V segment lost 2 bases and the J segment 7 bases; nucleotides outside the gene matches: 14. Here the CDR3 DNA reads TGTGCCAGCAGCTTAAAACCCCAAGCGGGGGTCCGGAATGAGCAGTTCTTC. Protein product: CASSLKPQAGVRNEQFF.

In its sample, this clone was seen a few times. The rearrangement uses TRBV5-1 and TRBJ1-6; TRBD1 agrees at 7 bases. This CDR3 has 17 amino acids. Germline V lookup: CDR1 SGHRS, CDR2 YFSETQ. Unmatched junction bases numbered 9, after V lost 4 bases and J lost 2 bases. The CDR3 DNA reads TGCGCCAGCAGCAATACAGGGGCTGGAACCTATAATTCACCCCTCCACTTT. Residues: CASSNTGAGTYNSPLHF. Drawing the rest from reference TRBV5-1 and TRBJ1-6, the complete variable domain is KAGVTQTPRYLIKTRGQQVTLSCSPISGHRSVSWYQQTPGQGLQFLFEYFSETQRNKGNFPGRFSGRQFSNSRSEMNVSTLELGDSALYLCASSNTGAGTYNSPLHFGNGTRLTVT.

The chain links TRBV30 to TRBJ1-1, with D possibly matching TRBD1 (5 bases). Germline V gene sequence: CDR1 GTSNPN, CDR2 SVGIG (reference sequence). The CDR3 length is 15 residues. Deletions cut 3 bases from V and 5 bases from J, with 19 bases between. CDR3 sequence: CAWRPRGPGGTEAFF. The CDR3 DNA reads as TGTGCCTGGAGGCCCCGAGGACCCGGGGGGACTGAAGCTTTCTTT.

The rearrangement links TRBV7-2 to TRBJ2-1; a weak D match, TRBD1 (5 bases). Germline V gene lookup returns CDR1 SGHTA and CDR2 FQGNSA. This CDR3 has 12 residues. The V and J ends lost 4 bases and 6 bases respectively, with 7 bases between them. In DNA, the CDR3 is TGTGCCAGCAGCTCCCAGGGCAATGAGCAGTTCTTC. Residues: CASSSQGNEQFF.